What follows describes a single T cell receptor beta chain. V lost 4 bases, J lost 5 bases, and 13 bases lay in between. The CDR3 loop spans 13 amino acids. CDR1 is SGHRS, CDR2 YFSETQ, per germline. TCRdb re-called the reads through MiXCR, storing one row per CDR3 protein. This table holds about 320,000 distinct CDR3 sequences, more than 8% found once. These data belong to a study of T cell repertoires in cytomegalovirus infection. The receptor was isolated from a human donor in good health (CMV status not recorded). Some clones in this sample may be carry-over from other donors' samples. The chain combines TRBV5-1 with TRBJ2-7, with D unresolved. What was sequenced was PBMCs. CDR3 DNA sequence: TGCGCCAGCAGCGGGTCGCCTGGGGACGAGCAGTACTTC. Residues: CASSGSPGDEQYF.